The clone carrying this T cell receptor (beta chain) was seen repeatedly, ten times or more. Its specificity is unknown. Time point denoted: sample taken at primary tumor resection. Whole RNA, which was extracted from tumor, nontumor lung tissue or frozen PBMC, was sequenced without any cell sorting. These data originate in a study of spatial heterogeneity in lung cancer. The V gene's germline CDR1 is DFQATT and CDR2 SNEGSKA (reference sequence). Trimming shortened V by 6 bases and J by 5 bases, and 19 bases separated the two germline ends. CDR3 length equals 14 residues. A unique molecular identifier was attached to every TCR cDNA molecule. TCRdb re-called the 5' RACE reads through MiXCR, storing one row per CDR3 protein. The sample comprises roughly 10,000 distinct CDR3 sequences, approximately 5% of which are singletons, and roughly 27% rests with the top ten. General study results and limits: Relative to follow-up, resection was when ubiquitous expanded tumor TCRs appeared more in blood.

The sequence came from a male donor with early-stage non-small cell lung cancer. This chain uses TRBV20-1 with TRBJ2-5; D might be TRBD1 or TRBD2, each matching 5 bases. Sample: PBMCs, taken at surgery. The DNA for the CDR3 is TGCAGTGCATTAGACGGGACGGGGATTGAGACCCAGTACTTC. Translating it yields CSALDGTGIETQYF.